This T cell receptor (beta chain) was retrieved from a study of vaccination effects on CD4 cells after COVID-19. Profiling relied on immunoSEQ multiplex PCR, and the TCRdb table lists in-frame clones only, not all of them. The repertoire holds tens of thousands of clones, with approximately 70% as singletons. As to this clone: Its antigen is currently unknown.

The germline V and J ends were trimmed by 4 bases and 2 bases, with 11 bases remaining between them. Germline CDR1 and CDR2: SGHTA and FQGNSA. The CDR3 runs to 14 residues. After expansion with viral peptide pools in the ViraFEST assay, antigen-specific CD4+ T cells were sequenced. It was after roughly 11 days of culture that CD4+ T cells were isolated. Documented for the person is a PCR-confirmed SARS-CoV-2 infection occurring between March and December 2020. V gene TRBV7-2 combines with J gene TRBJ1-2; TRBD1 might be the D (5 bases). The sequence was collected from a human donor who had a prior SARS-CoV-2 infection. The sequencing here drew on CD4+ T cells from PBMCs cultured with a peptide pool, taken before COVID-19 vaccination. The CDR3 nucleotides read TGTGCCAGCAGCTCTCGACGGGGCAACTATGGCTACACCTTC. Translation: CASSSRRGNYGYTF. The whole variable domain, filled in from reference TRBV7-2 and TRBJ1-2, reads GAGVSQSPSNKVTEKGKDVELRCDPISGHTALYWYRQSLGQGLEFLIYFQGNSAPDKSGLPSDRFSAERTGGSVSTLTIQRTQQEDSAVYLCASSSRRGNYGYTFGSGTRLTVV.